This TCR beta chain is drawn from a study of blood T cells in healthy people across ages. Points from the study as a whole: Donors of long life had a larger count of naive CD4+ cells and greater diversity than aged donors.

Germline assignment: CDR1 DFQATT and CDR2 SNEGSKA (reference sequence). J was trimmed by 6 bases and V by 3 bases; bases with no gene match: 9. There are 16 residues in the CDR3. Per sample, at least 6 micrograms of total RNA were extracted. This clonotype appeared a few times. Its specificity is not known. Primed by a sample-barcoded 5' primer and a J-beta primer mix, a second PCR proceeded for roughly 7 to 12 cycles. Tagging of each cDNA molecule was performed by a template-switch adaptor with 12 random nucleotides. TCRdb re-analysed the 5' RACE reads in MiXCR, keeping a single row per CDR3 protein. The sample includes 700,000 or so distinct CDR3 sequences, 22% of them seen just once.

This clonotype was obtained from an older man in good health. The sample taken for sequencing was blood. The rearrangement joins TRBV20-1 to TRBJ2-3, with TRBD2 identical over 13 bases. The CDR3 reads CSARVGLAGDGDTQYF. Here the CDR3 DNA reads TGCAGTGCTAGGGTCGGACTAGCGGGGGATGGGGATACGCAGTATTTT.